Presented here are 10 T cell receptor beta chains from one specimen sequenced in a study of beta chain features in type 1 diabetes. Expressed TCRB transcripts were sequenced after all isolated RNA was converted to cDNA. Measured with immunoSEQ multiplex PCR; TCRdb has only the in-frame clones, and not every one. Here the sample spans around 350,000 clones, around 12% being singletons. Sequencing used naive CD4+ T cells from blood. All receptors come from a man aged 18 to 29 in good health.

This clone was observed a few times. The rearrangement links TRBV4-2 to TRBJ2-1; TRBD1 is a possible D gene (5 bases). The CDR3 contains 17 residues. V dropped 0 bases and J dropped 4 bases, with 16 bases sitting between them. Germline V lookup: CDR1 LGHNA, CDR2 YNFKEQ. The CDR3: CASSQDGAAVGYNEQFF. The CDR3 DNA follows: TGTGCCAGCAGCCAAGATGGGGCCGCAGTAGGTTACAATGAGCAGTTCTTC.

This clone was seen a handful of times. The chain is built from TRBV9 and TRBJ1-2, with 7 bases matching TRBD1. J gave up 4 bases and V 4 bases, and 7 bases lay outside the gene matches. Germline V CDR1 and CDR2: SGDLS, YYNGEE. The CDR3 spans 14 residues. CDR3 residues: CASSLKDRAYGYTF. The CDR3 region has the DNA TGTGCCAGCAGCTTAAAAGACAGGGCCTATGGCTACACCTTC.

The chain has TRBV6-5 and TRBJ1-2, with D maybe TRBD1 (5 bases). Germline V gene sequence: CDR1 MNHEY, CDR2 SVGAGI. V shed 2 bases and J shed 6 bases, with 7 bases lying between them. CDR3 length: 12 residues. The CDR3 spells CASSYRGNGYTF. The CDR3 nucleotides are TGTGCCAGCAGTTACAGGGGAAATGGCTACACCTTC.

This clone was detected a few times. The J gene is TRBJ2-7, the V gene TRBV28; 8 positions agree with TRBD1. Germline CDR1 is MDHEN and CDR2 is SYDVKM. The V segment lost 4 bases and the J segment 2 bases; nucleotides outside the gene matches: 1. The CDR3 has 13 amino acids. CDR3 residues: CASSSQGAYEQYF. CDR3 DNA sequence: TGTGCCAGCAGTTCACAGGGGGCCTACGAGCAGTACTTC.

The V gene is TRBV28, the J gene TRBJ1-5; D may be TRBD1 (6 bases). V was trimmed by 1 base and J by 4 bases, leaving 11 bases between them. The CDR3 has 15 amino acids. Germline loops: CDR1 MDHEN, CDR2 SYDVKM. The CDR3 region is CASSLSGQSNQPQHF. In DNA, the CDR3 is TGTGCCAGCAGTTTATCAGGACAGTCGAATCAGCCCCAGCATTTT.

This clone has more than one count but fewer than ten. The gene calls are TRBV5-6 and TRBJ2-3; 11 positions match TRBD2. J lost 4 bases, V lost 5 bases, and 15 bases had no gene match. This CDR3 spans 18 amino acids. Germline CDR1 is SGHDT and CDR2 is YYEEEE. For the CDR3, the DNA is TGTGCCAGCAGGGGGGGGCGACTAGCGGGACCAAGGTCAGATACGCAGTATTTT. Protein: CASRGGRLAGPRSDTQYF.

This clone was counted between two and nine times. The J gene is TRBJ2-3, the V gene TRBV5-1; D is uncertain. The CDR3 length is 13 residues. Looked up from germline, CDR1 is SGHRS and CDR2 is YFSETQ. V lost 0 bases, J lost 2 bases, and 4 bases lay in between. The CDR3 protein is CASSLVLTDTQYF. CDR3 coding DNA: TGCGCCAGCAGCTTGGTCCTCACAGATACGCAGTATTTT.

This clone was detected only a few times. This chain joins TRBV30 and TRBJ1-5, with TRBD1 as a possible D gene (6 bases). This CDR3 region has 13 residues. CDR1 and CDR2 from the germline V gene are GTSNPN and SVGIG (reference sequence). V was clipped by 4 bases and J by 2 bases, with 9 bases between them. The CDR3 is CAWNRDGNQPQHF. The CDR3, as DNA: TGTGCCTGGAACAGGGATGGCAATCAGCCCCAGCATTTT.

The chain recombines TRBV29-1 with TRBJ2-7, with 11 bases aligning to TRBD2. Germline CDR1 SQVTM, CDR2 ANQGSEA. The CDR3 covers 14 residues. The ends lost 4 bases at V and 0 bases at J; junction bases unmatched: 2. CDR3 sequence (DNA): TGCAGCGTTGCGGGACTAGCGGCCTCCTACGAGCAGTACTTC. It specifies CSVAGLAASYEQYF.

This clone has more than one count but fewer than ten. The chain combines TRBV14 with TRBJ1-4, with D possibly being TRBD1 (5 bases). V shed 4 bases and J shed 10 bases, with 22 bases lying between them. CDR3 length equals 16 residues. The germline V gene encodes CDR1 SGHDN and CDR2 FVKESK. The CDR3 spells CASSPWEGQGPGKLFF. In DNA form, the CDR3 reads TGTGCCAGCAGCCCCTGGGAGGGGCAGGGACCGGGAAAACTGTTTTTT. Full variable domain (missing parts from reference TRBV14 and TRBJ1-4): EAGVTQFPSHSVIEKGQTVTLRCDPISGHDNLYWYRRVMGKEIKFLLHFVKESKQDESGMPNNRFLAERTGGTYSTLKVQPAELEDSGVYFCASSPWEGQGPGKLFFGSGTQLSVL.